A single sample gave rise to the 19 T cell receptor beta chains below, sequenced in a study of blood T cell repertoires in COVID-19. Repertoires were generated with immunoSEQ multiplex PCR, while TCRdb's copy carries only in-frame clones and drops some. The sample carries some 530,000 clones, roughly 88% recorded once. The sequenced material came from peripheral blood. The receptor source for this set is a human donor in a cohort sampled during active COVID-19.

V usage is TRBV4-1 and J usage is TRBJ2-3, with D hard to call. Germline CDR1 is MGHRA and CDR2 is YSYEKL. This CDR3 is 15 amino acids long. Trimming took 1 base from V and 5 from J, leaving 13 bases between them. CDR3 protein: CASSQGSYEQDTQYF. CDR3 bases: TGCGCCAGCAGCCAAGGGAGCTACGAGCAAGATACGCAGTATTTT.

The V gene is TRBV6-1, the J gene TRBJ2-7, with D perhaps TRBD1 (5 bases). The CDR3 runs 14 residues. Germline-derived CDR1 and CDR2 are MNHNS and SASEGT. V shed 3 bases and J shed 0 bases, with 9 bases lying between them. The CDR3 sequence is CASSDQGSSYEQYF. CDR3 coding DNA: TGTGCCAGCAGTGACCAGGGAAGCTCCTACGAGCAGTACTTC.

CDR3 residues: CASSFGEGVYGYTF. The CDR3 DNA is TGTGCCAGCAGCTTTGGTGAAGGAGTCTATGGCTACACCTTC. The gene calls are TRBV5-5 and TRBJ1-2; D call uncertain. CDR1 and CDR2 from the germline V gene are SGHKS and YYEKEE (reference sequence). Trimming cost V 2 bases and J 4 bases, with 12 bases left between them. The CDR3 covers 14 residues.

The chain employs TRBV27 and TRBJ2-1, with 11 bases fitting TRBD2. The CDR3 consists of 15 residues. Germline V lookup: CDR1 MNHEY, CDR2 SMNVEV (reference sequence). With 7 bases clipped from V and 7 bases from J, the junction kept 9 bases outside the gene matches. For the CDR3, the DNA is TGTGCCAGCACCCAGACTAGCGGGATAGGGAATGAGCAGTTCTTC. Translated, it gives CASTQTSGIGNEQFF.

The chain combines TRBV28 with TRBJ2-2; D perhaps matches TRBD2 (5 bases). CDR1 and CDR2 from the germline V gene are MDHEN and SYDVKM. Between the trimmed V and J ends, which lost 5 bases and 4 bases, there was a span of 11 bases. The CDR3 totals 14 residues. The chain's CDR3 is CASSGYGSTGELFF. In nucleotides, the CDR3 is TGTGCCAGCAGTGGATATGGGAGCACCGGGGAGCTGTTTTTT.

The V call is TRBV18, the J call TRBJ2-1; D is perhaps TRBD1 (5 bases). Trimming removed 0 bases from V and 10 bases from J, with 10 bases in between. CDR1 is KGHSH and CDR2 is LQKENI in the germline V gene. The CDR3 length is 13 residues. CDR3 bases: TGTGCCAGCTCACCACCGGGGCGAGAGGAGCAGTTCTTC. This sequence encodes CASSPPGREEQFF.

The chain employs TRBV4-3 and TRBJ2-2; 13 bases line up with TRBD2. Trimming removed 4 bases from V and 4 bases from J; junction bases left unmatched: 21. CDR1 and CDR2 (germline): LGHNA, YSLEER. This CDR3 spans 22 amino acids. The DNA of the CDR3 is TGCGCCAGCAGCCGAGAGAGCCCTCCACCTGGACTAGCGGGAGTTGGCACCGGGGAGCTGTTTTTT. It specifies CASSRESPPPGLAGVGTGELFF.

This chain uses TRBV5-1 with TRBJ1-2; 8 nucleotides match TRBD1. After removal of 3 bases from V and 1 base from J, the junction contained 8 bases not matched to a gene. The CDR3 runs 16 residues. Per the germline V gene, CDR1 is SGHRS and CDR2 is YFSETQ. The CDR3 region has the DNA TGCGCCAGCAGCTCACTGTGGACAGGGAATAACTATGGCTACACCTTC. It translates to CASSSLWTGNNYGYTF.

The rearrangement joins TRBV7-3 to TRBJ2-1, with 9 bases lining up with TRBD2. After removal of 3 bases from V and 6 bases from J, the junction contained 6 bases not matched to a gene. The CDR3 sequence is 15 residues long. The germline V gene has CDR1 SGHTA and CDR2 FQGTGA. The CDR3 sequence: CASSFGLAGVNEQFF. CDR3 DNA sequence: TGTGCCAGCAGCTTTGGTTTAGCGGGAGTCAATGAGCAGTTCTTC.

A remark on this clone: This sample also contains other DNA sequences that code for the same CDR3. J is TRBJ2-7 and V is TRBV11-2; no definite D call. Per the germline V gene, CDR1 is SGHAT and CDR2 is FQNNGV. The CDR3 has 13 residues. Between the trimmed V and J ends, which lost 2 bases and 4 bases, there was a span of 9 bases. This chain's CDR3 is CASSLNRFYEQYF. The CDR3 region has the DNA TGTGCCAGCAGCTTAAACAGATTTTACGAGCAGTACTTC.

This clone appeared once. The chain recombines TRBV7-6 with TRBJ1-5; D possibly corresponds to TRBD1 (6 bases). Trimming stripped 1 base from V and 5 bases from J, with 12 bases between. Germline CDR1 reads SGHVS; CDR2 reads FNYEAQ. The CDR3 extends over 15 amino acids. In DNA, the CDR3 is TGTGCCAGCAGCTTAGGCCCGCAGGGGCATCAGCCCCAGCATTTT. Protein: CASSLGPQGHQPQHF.

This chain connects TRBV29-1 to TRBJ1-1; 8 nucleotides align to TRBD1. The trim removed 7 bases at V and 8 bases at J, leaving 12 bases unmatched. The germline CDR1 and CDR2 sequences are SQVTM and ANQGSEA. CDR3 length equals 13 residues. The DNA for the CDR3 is TGCAGCGCTCCCGGGACAGGTATTTCGGAAGCTTTCTTT. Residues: CSAPGTGISEAFF. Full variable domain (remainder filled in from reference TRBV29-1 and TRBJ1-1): SAVISQKPSRDICQRGTSLTIQCQVDSQVTMMFWYRQQPGQSLTLIATANQGSEATYESGFVIDKFPISRPNLTFSTLTVSNMSPEDSSIYLCSAPGTGISEAFFGQGTRLTVV.

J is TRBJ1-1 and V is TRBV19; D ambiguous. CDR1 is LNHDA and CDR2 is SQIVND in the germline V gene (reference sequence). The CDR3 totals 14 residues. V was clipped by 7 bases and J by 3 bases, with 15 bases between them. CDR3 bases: TGTGCCAGTACCCAAATAGACCGGGACACTGAAGCTTTCTTT. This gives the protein CASTQIDRDTEAFF. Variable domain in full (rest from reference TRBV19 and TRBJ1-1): DGGITQSPKYLFRKEGQNVTLSCEQNLNHDAMYWYRQDPGQGLRLIYYSQIVNDFQKGDIAEGYSVSREKKESFPLTVTSAQKNPTAFYLCASTQIDRDTEAFFGQGTRLTVV.

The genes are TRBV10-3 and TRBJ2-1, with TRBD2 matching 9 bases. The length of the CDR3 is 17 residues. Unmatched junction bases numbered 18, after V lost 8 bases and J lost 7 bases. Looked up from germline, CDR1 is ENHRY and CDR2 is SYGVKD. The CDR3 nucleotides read TGTGCCATCTCGGCGAGGGTGGGGCCTAGCGGGAAGAATGAGCAGTTCTTC. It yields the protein CAISARVGPSGKNEQFF.

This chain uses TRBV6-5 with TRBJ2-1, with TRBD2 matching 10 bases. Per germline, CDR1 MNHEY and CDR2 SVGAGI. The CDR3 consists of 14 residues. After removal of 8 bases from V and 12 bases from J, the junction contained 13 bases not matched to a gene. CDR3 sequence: CASGRTAWTSGQFF. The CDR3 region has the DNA TGTGCCAGCGGACGGACAGCCTGGACTAGCGGGCAGTTCTTC.

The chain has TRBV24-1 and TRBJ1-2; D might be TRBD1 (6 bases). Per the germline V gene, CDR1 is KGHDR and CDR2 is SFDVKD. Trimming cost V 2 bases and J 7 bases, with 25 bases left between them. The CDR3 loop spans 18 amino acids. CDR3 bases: TGTGCCACCAGTGATTCCTCATGGACAGACCTCATTTCCGTTGGCTACACCTTC. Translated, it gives CATSDSSWTDLISVGYTF.

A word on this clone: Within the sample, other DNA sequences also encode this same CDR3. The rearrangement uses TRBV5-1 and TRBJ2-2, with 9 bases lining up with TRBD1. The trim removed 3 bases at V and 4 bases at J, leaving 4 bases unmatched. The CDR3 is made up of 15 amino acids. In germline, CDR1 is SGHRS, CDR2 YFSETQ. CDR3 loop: CASSWGTGPTGELFF. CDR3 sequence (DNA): TGCGCCAGCAGCTGGGGGACAGGGCCCACCGGGGAGCTGTTTTTT.

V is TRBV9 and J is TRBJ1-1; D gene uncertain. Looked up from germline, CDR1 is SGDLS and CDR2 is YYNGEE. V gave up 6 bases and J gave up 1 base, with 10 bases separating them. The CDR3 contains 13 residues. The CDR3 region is CASTPGSNTEAFF. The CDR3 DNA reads TGTGCCAGCACCCCGGGATCGAACACTGAAGCTTTCTTT. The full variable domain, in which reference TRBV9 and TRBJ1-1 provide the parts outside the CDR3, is DSGVTQTPKHLITATGQRVTLRCSPRSGDLSVYWYQQSLDQGLQFLIQYYNGEERAKGNILERFSAQQFPDLHSELNLSSLELGDSALYFCASTPGSNTEAFFGQGTRLTVV.

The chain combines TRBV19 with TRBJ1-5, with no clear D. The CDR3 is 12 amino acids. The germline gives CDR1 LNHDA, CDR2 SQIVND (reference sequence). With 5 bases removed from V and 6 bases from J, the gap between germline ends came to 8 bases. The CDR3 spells CASSPSLQPQHF. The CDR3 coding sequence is TGTGCCAGTAGTCCCTCCCTTCAGCCCCAGCATTTT.